This entry features one TCR beta chain sequence. Its specificity is unknown. This sample is drawn from a study of T cell clonotyping in hematopoietic cell transplantation. Regarding the study as a whole: Graft donor and pretransplant recipient Inverse Simpson Index values predicted broader posttransplant TCR diversity. Cells were unsorted, so CD4 and CD8 contributions were not separated. Few recipient clonotypes overlapped donors; over 95% were de novo at given depth.

This table comes from immunoSEQ multiplex PCR, and its TCRdb copy is limited to in-frame clones, with some not included. The sample lists approximately 7,500 clones; 89% were seen once. Samples: about 28 days before transplant, then days 30, 100 and 180 after. The CDR3 is 13 amino acids. Germline V gene data show CDR1 as SGHKS and CDR2 as YYEKEE (reference sequence). V was pared by 0 bases and J by 5 bases, with 8 bases between. The starting material was PBMCs, obtained 30 days after allogeneic stem cell transplant. The gene calls are TRBV5-5 and TRBJ2-5; no definite D call. The TCR originated in a female patient in her forties or fifties who had an allogeneic stem cell transplant from an unrelated donor, so the T cells may come from the graft donor. Some clones in this sample may be carry-over from other donors' samples. CDR3: CASSLVSEETQYF. CDR3 bases: TGTGCCAGCAGCTTGGTTTCGGAGGAGACCCAGTACTTC.